This T cell receptor beta chain was found in a study of cytomegalovirus exposure and HLA in healthy donors. Produced via immunoSEQ multiplex PCR; TCRdb's table is partial and in-frame only. The data contain about 310,000 clones, roughly 90% of them singletons. Looked up from germline, CDR1 is MGHDK and CDR2 is SYGVNS. This CDR3 contains 14 residues. V was trimmed by 4 bases and J by 5 bases, leaving 15 bases between them. This receptor was taken from a man aged 25 to 40 in good health and CMV-seronegative. What was sequenced was PBMCs. The rearrangement uses TRBV25-1 and TRBJ2-7, with a weak D call TRBD1 (5 bases). CDR3 in DNA: TGTGCCAGCAGTGTTGGGGCAGGGTACAACGAGCAGTACTTC. It is translated as CASSVGAGYNEQYF.